The 23 T cell receptor beta chains listed next were all sequenced from one sample in a study of CD8 T cells in Susac syndrome. RNA in amounts of about 0.5 to 1 ug was reverse transcribed with random hexamers. TCRdb reprocessed the immunoSEQ multiplex PCR reads with MiXCR, giving one entry per CDR3 protein. The top ten clones hold roughly 0.97% of a sample with tens of thousands of distinct CDR3 sequences, around 94% of them seen once. Sequenced material: CD8+ T cells from PBMCs. These receptors all stem from a human donor with Susac syndrome.

The V and J genes are TRBV30 and TRBJ2-7; 7 bases align to TRBD2. From germline, CDR1 is GTSNPN and CDR2 SVGIG (reference sequence). V lost 3 bases and J lost 1; bases outside the gene matches: 15. The CDR3 sequence is 17 residues long. In DNA, the CDR3 is TGTGCCTGGAGGACTGTCGAGGCGGGGAGGGATTCCTACGAGCAGTACTTC. The encoded protein is CAWRTVEAGRDSYEQYF.

The chain carries TRBV27 and TRBJ2-2; no definite D call. V gave up 5 bases and J gave up 5 bases, with 15 bases separating them. The germline CDR1 and CDR2 sequences are MNHEY and SMNVEV (reference sequence). The CDR3 covers 15 residues. CDR3 coding DNA: TGTGCCAGCAGTCATCTAAAGGCGGTTACCGGGGAGCTGTTTTTT. This gives the protein CASSHLKAVTGELFF.

The chain carries TRBV7-9 and TRBJ2-3; 9 nucleotides match TRBD1. V gave up 2 bases and J gave up 4 bases; unmatched junction bases: 7. This CDR3 contains 16 residues. CDR1 is SEHNR and CDR2 is FQNEAQ in the germline V gene (reference sequence). In DNA, the CDR3 is TGTGCCAGCAGCTTACTTACGGGACAGGGCGCAGATACGCAGTATTTT. Amino acids: CASSLLTGQGADTQYF.

J is TRBJ2-7 and V is TRBV9; 7 nucleotides line up with TRBD2. CDR1 and CDR2 (germline): SGDLS, YYNGEE. V shed 3 bases and J 0 bases; nucleotides not matched to a gene: 3. The CDR3 has 14 residues. DNA for the CDR3: TGTGCCAGCAGCGCCCGGGACTACTCCTACGAGCAGTACTTC. Translating it yields CASSARDYSYEQYF.

The rearrangement links TRBV19 to TRBJ2-1, with D maybe TRBD2 (6 bases). Deletions cut 3 bases from V and 2 bases from J, with 11 bases between. Per germline, CDR1 LNHDA and CDR2 SQIVND (reference sequence). The CDR3 has 15 amino acids. The CDR3 loop is CASSISGDAYNEQFF. The CDR3 coding sequence is TGTGCCAGTAGTATCTCGGGGGACGCCTACAATGAGCAGTTCTTC.

The gene calls are TRBV20-1 and TRBJ2-1; 9 nucleotides match TRBD2. The CDR3 is 15 amino acids. V lost 3 bases to trimming and J lost 3 bases; unmatched junction nucleotides: 6. Germline CDR1 reads DFQATT; CDR2 reads SNEGSKA (reference sequence). CDR3 nucleotides: TGCAGTGCTAGGGATAGCGGGAGAGACTACAATGAGCAGTTCTTC. Protein: CSARDSGRDYNEQFF.

V and J are TRBV3-1 and TRBJ2-7, with 7 bases lining up with TRBD2. The CDR3 is made up of 14 amino acids. Germline V gene data show CDR1 as LGHDT and CDR2 as YNNKEL (reference sequence). Trimming removed 4 bases from V and 3 bases from J; junction bases left unmatched: 6. The CDR3 loop is CASSRTSVDYEQYF. The CDR3 nucleotides read TGTGCCAGCAGCCGAACTAGCGTGGACTACGAGCAGTACTTC.

The chain joins TRBV4-3 to TRBJ2-1; D might be TRBD1 (6 bases). The CDR3 runs to 15 residues. CDR1 is LGHNA, CDR2 YSLEER, per germline. V was cut by 1 base and J by 9 bases, with 16 bases left in between. CDR3 in amino acids: CASSQVTGYGSEQFF. The CDR3 DNA reads as TGCGCCAGCAGCCAAGTAACAGGGTACGGTAGTGAGCAGTTCTTC.

The chain combines TRBV27 with TRBJ2-7; 7 positions agree with TRBD1. J gave up 2 bases and V 5 bases, and 9 bases lay outside the gene matches. This CDR3 comprises 15 residues. Germline V gives CDR1 MNHEY, CDR2 SMNVEV (reference sequence). The CDR3 region is CASSPRPGTAYEQYF. The CDR3 DNA is TGTGCCAGCAGTCCCCGCCCCGGGACAGCCTACGAGCAGTACTTC.

This clonotype appeared once. This sequence joins TRBV4-3 and TRBJ2-1; D unclear. This CDR3 spans 16 amino acids. The ends were cut back, 0 bases at V and 9 bases at J, with 18 bases in the middle. Germline CDR1 and CDR2: LGHNA and YSLEER. Written as DNA, the CDR3 is TGCGCCAGCAGCCAAGATATAGTATCTCGGACCTTTGAGCAGTTCTTC. It yields the protein CASSQDIVSRTFEQFF.

The chain uses TRBV19 and TRBJ1-1; no clear D. The V end was cut by 3 bases, the J end by 4 bases, with 6 bases between. The CDR3 is 12 residues long. CDR1 and CDR2 from the germline V gene are LNHDA and SQIVND (reference sequence). The DNA of the CDR3 is TGTGCCAGTAGTATGGGGATCACTGAAGCTTTCTTT. Translated: CASSMGITEAFF.

The chain carries TRBV15 and TRBJ2-7; D may be TRBD1 (6 bases). Germline CDR1 is LNHNV and CDR2 is YYDKDF (reference sequence). Trimming stripped 1 base from V and 6 bases from J, with 10 bases between. The CDR3 covers 13 residues. The CDR3 protein is CATSRGGHGEQYF. The CDR3 DNA sequence: TGTGCCACCAGCAGAGGGGGGCACGGCGAGCAGTACTTC.

This chain connects TRBV3-1 to TRBJ2-7; TRBD2 is a possible D gene (5 bases). V was cut by 2 bases and J by 2 bases, with 10 bases left in between. Germline V CDR1 and CDR2: LGHDT, YNNKEL (reference sequence). The CDR3 length is 14 residues. CDR3 in amino acids: CASSQTGGPYEQYF. The CDR3 DNA reads TGTGCCAGCAGCCAAACCGGAGGCCCCTACGAGCAGTACTTC.

This chain joins TRBV19 and TRBJ2-7; TRBD2 aligns across 8 bases. Germline V gene lookup returns CDR1 LNHDA and CDR2 SQIVND (reference sequence). This CDR3 is built from 14 residues. Unmatched junction bases numbered 2, after V lost 4 bases and J lost 0 bases. CDR3 residues: CASSRREVSYEQYF. Here the CDR3 DNA reads TGTGCCAGTAGTAGGCGGGAGGTCTCCTACGAGCAGTACTTC.

The J gene is TRBJ2-7, the V gene TRBV24-1; no clear D. CDR1 and CDR2 from the germline V gene are KGHDR and SFDVKD. This CDR3 region has 15 residues. Trimming removed 3 bases at V and 3 bases at J, with 14 bases between. CDR3 loop: CATSDPAESNYEQYF. The CDR3 nucleotides are TGTGCCACCAGTGATCCCGCCGAGAGTAACTACGAGCAGTACTTC.

This chain joins TRBV12-3 or TRBV12-4 and TRBJ1-2, with 7 positions matching TRBD1. The CDR3 runs 18 residues. V was clipped by 0 bases and J by 6 bases; unmatched bases: 16. The CDR3 DNA is TGTGCCAGCAGTTTAGCCCCTTTCCCTAGACAGGGTGGGAATGGCTACACCTTC. It encodes CASSLAPFPRQGGNGYTF.

The chain carries TRBV6-4 and TRBJ2-2; D is perhaps TRBD2 (6 bases). V was pared by 8 bases and J by 0 bases, with 10 bases between. The CDR3 spans 14 residues. Per germline, CDR1 MRHNA and CDR2 SNTAGT. In DNA, the CDR3 is TGTGCCAGCGGAGGGGAAGCGAACACCGGGGAGCTGTTTTTT. As protein: CASGGEANTGELFF.

The J gene is TRBJ2-7, the V gene TRBV2; 7 nucleotides align to TRBD1. The V gene's germline CDR1 is SNHLY and CDR2 FYNNEI. The CDR3 is 12 amino acids. V dropped 7 bases and J dropped 5; count of bases not matched to a gene: 5. The CDR3 DNA follows: TGTGCCAGCATGGCAGGGGGTAACGAGCAGTACTTC. It is translated as CASMAGGNEQYF.

The gene calls are TRBV6-5 and TRBJ1-1; D is ambiguous. Trimming removed 2 bases from V and 3 bases from J, with 10 bases in between. Germline assignment: CDR1 MNHEY and CDR2 SVGAGI. CDR3 length: 14 residues. The CDR3 nucleotides read TGTGCCAGCAGTTACGGGCAGGAGCACACTGAAGCTTTCTTT. It encodes CASSYGQEHTEAFF.

This chain links TRBV12-3 or TRBV12-4 with TRBJ1-2; no definite D call. The germline V and J ends were trimmed by 2 bases and 8 bases, with 12 bases remaining between them. The CDR3 extends over 13 amino acids. CDR3 in DNA: TGTGCCAGCAGTTTATCGGTAATGTGGGGCTACACCTTC. Its translation: CASSLSVMWGYTF.

This chain uses TRBV27 with TRBJ2-2; the D gene is possibly TRBD2 (5 bases). The germline V and J ends were trimmed by 7 bases and 1 base, with 16 bases remaining between them. The CDR3 spans 16 residues. Per the germline V gene, CDR1 is MNHEY and CDR2 is SMNVEV (reference sequence). The CDR3 nucleotides are TGTGCCAGCACCAAATTGGTGCGGGTGAACACCGGGGAGCTGTTTTTT. Its translation: CASTKLVRVNTGELFF.

V is TRBV5-4 and J is TRBJ2-7; D might be TRBD1 (6 bases). The length of the CDR3 is 13 residues. In germline, CDR1 is SGHNT, CDR2 YYREEE (reference sequence). V shed 5 bases and J shed 3 bases, with 12 bases lying between them. The CDR3 DNA reads TGTGCCAGCAGTCCGGACAGTGACTACGAGCAGTACTTC. Amino acids: CASSPDSDYEQYF.

The chain employs TRBV13 and TRBJ2-7; D gene unclear. V lost 2 bases and J lost 2, with 13 bases in between. The CDR3 spans 15 residues. Germline V CDR1 and CDR2: PRHDT, FYEKMQ (reference sequence). The DNA for the CDR3 is TGTGCCAGCAGCTTAAGGTCAATATCCACCTACGAGCAGTACTTC. Translating gives CASSLRSISTYEQYF.